The 24 T cell receptor beta chains presented below share a single source sample, sequenced in a study of blood T cell repertoires in COVID-19. Generated by immunoSEQ multiplex PCR, the TCRdb table keeps only in-frame clones and is missing some. This sample has about 240,000 clones, with about 82% found just once. The sequenced sample was peripheral blood. These receptors all come from an elderly man with acute or convalescent COVID-19.

V gene TRBV5-8 combines with J gene TRBJ2-5; a possible D gene is TRBD2 (5 bases). Trimming removed 0 bases from V and 2 bases from J, with 14 bases in between. Per the germline V gene, CDR1 is SGHTS and CDR2 is YDEGEE. CDR3 length equals 16 residues. The CDR3 loop reads CASSLGRRGFQETQYF. The CDR3 DNA is TGTGCCAGCAGCTTGGGTCGCAGAGGGTTTCAAGAGACCCAGTACTTC.

V usage is TRBV7-2 and J usage is TRBJ2-1; TRBD1 aligns across 10 bases. The CDR3 length is 15 residues. Germline CDR1 is SGHTA and CDR2 is FQGNSA. V dropped 0 bases and J dropped 7; count of bases not matched to a gene: 3. The CDR3 DNA reads as TGTGCCAGCAGCTTAGCGGGGACAGGGGATAATGAGCAGTTCTTC. Its protein is CASSLAGTGDNEQFF. Full variable domain (rest looked up from reference TRBV7-2 and TRBJ2-1): GAGVSQSPSNKVTEKGKDVELRCDPISGHTALYWYRQSLGQGLEFLIYFQGNSAPDKSGLPSDRFSAERTGGSVSTLTIQRTQQEDSAVYLCASSLAGTGDNEQFFGPGTRLTVL.

V and J are TRBV14 and TRBJ2-7, with 7 positions matching TRBD1. The CDR3 consists of 14 residues. CDR1 is SGHDN and CDR2 is FVKESK in the germline V gene. V was clipped by 6 bases and J by 0 bases; unmatched bases: 5. CDR3 DNA: TGTGCCAGCAGACGAGGACAGGACTCCTACGAGCAGTACTTC. It translates to CASRRGQDSYEQYF.

The J gene is TRBJ1-6, the V gene TRBV5-6, with D possibly matching TRBD1 (6 bases). CDR1 SGHDT and CDR2 YYEEEE come from the germline V gene. The CDR3 totals 14 residues. V lost 4 bases to trimming and J lost 6 bases, with 11 bases between them. The DNA for the CDR3 is TGTGCCAGCAGCAAACAGGGATCTAATTCACCCCTCCACTTT. Its protein is CASSKQGSNSPLHF.

V and J are TRBV5-1 and TRBJ2-2; TRBD1 agrees at 8 bases. CDR1 and CDR2 (germline): SGHRS, YFSETQ. The CDR3 loop spans 17 amino acids. V lost 4 bases and J lost 4; bases outside the gene matches: 12. The CDR3 DNA is TGCGCCAGCAGCCAGAACACCAGGGGGCGTGGCACCGGGGAGCTGTTTTTT. This encodes CASSQNTRGRGTGELFF.

There are a few counts of this clone. The chain combines TRBV11-2 with TRBJ1-6; D uncertain. This CDR3 has 14 residues. Germline CDR1 and CDR2: SGHAT and FQNNGV. With 0 bases removed from V and 10 bases from J, the gap between germline ends came to 10 bases. CDR3 sequence reads: CASSLDGGQSPLHF. CDR3 bases: TGTGCCAGCAGCTTAGACGGCGGTCAATCACCCCTCCACTTT.

The genes are TRBV5-1 and TRBJ2-1, with D perhaps matching TRBD1 (5 bases). The V gene's germline CDR1 is SGHRS and CDR2 YFSETQ. V was pared by 4 bases and J by 1 base, with 12 bases between. The CDR3 is 15 amino acids. CDR3 in DNA: TGCGCCAGCAGCCGCTCAGGGCTTTCCTACAATGAGCAGTTCTTC. It yields the protein CASSRSGLSYNEQFF.

The genes are TRBV5-1 and TRBJ2-3, with 10 bases aligning to TRBD2. The length of the CDR3 is 15 residues. Per the germline V gene, CDR1 is SGHRS and CDR2 is YFSETQ. With 4 bases clipped from V and 0 bases from J, the junction kept 2 bases outside the gene matches. CDR3 nucleotides: TGCGCCAGCAGCCCTAGCGGGGGAAGCACAGATACGCAGTATTTT. It is translated as CASSPSGGSTDTQYF.

V is TRBV28 and J is TRBJ1-5; D possibly corresponds to TRBD1 (6 bases). The CDR3 is 15 amino acids. Germline values: CDR1 MDHEN, CDR2 SYDVKM. Trimming took off 4 bases at V and 9 bases at J, with 19 bases between the two ends. This chain's CDR3 is CASSSGQLQSWPQHF. In DNA, the CDR3 is TGTGCCAGCAGTTCCGGACAGCTCCAATCATGGCCCCAGCATTTT. Combining the CDR3 with reference TRBV28 and TRBJ1-5 gives the whole variable domain DVKVTQSSRYLVKRTGEKVFLECVQDMDHENMFWYRQDPGLGLRLIYFSYDVKMKEKGDIPEGYSVSREKKERFSLILESASTNQTSMYLCASSSGQLQSWPQHFGDGTRLSIL.

The chain combines TRBV11-1 with TRBJ2-3; 8 bases match TRBD1. The J segment lost 5 bases and the V segment lost 5 bases, leaving 6 bases of the junction unmatched. Germline V gene sequence: CDR1 SGHAT, CDR2 FQDESV (reference sequence). The CDR3 has 14 amino acids. The CDR3 nucleotides read TGTGCCAGCAGCGCCCAGGGGGCAATAGATACGCAGTATTTT. This encodes CASSAQGAIDTQYF.

The V gene is TRBV19, the J gene TRBJ1-4, with D tentatively TRBD1 (6 bases). The V gene's germline CDR1 is LNHDA and CDR2 SQIVND (reference sequence). This CDR3 spans 15 amino acids. Deletions cut 8 bases from V and 3 bases from J, with 16 bases between. CDR3 amino acids: CASWRGGEANEKLFF. As DNA, the CDR3 is TGTGCCAGTTGGAGGGGGGGCGAAGCTAATGAAAAACTGTTTTTT.

This rearrangement joins TRBV2 to TRBJ1-5, with 7 positions matching TRBD1. Trimming took 7 bases from V and 7 from J; bases not matched to a gene: 10. The germline CDR1 and CDR2 sequences are SNHLY and FYNNEI. The length of the CDR3 is 14 residues. The CDR3 reads CASTPQGIGQPQHF. The CDR3 DNA is TGTGCCAGCACCCCACAGGGGATCGGACAGCCCCAGCATTTT.

About this clone: Other DNA sequences in the same sample also yield this CDR3. The chain recombines TRBV19 with TRBJ2-1; 7 positions agree with TRBD1. Germline loops: CDR1 LNHDA, CDR2 SQIVND (reference sequence). This CDR3 has 14 amino acids. Trimming took 4 bases from V and 3 from J; bases not matched to a gene: 3. This chain's CDR3 is CASSTGQVYNEQFF. The CDR3 nucleotides read TGTGCCAGTAGTACCGGACAGGTCTACAATGAGCAGTTCTTC.

The rearrangement joins TRBV6-5 to TRBJ1-1; the D is unclear. This CDR3 is 16 amino acids long. Germline V lookup: CDR1 MNHEY, CDR2 SVGAGI. Trimming took off 2 bases at V and 1 base at J, with 14 bases between the two ends. CDR3 in amino acids: CASSYTGLEENTEAFF. DNA for the CDR3: TGTGCCAGCAGTTACACCGGACTTGAAGAGAACACTGAAGCTTTCTTT.

The chain's CDR3 is CASTSYSQPQHF. As DNA, the CDR3 is TGTGCCAGTACCTCGTATTCTCAGCCCCAGCATTTT. The chain joins TRBV19 to TRBJ1-5; D unclear. Trimming cost V 7 bases and J 6 bases, with 10 bases left between them. The germline gives CDR1 LNHDA, CDR2 SQIVND (reference sequence). This CDR3 region has 12 residues.

The chain is built from TRBV5-8 and TRBJ2-7; TRBD1 matches 10 bases. V lost 2 bases, J lost 4 bases, and 6 bases stayed unmatched. The CDR3 consists of 15 residues. Germline assignment: CDR1 SGHTS and CDR2 YDEGEE. CDR3 DNA: TGTGCCAGCAGCTTACCGACAGGGGGCGGGTACGAGCAGTACTTC. Protein product: CASSLPTGGGYEQYF. The full variable domain, in which reference TRBV5-8 and TRBJ2-7 provide the parts outside the CDR3, is EAGVTQSPTHLIKTRGQQATLRCSPISGHTSVYWYQQALGLGLQFLLWYDEGEERNRGNFPPRFSGRQFPNYSSELNVNALELEDSALYLCASSLPTGGGYEQYFGPGTRLTVT.

The chain employs TRBV5-4 and TRBJ1-2, with a weak D call TRBD1 (6 bases). Germline V gives CDR1 SGHNT, CDR2 YYREEE (reference sequence). The V gene lost 0 bases and the J gene lost 7 bases, with 13 bases spanning the gap. This CDR3 has 14 residues. The chain's CDR3 is CASSLDRVDSGYTF. The CDR3 DNA is TGTGCCAGCAGCTTGGACAGGGTGGACTCTGGCTACACCTTC.

The V and J genes are TRBV7-2 and TRBJ2-2, with a tentative D call TRBD2 (6 bases). The CDR3 covers 14 residues. Germline-derived CDR1 and CDR2 are SGHTA and FQGNSA. V dropped 5 bases and J dropped 4 bases, with 11 bases sitting between them. CDR3 loop: CASSATGVTGELFF. The CDR3 nucleotides are TGTGCCAGCAGCGCGACGGGGGTCACCGGGGAGCTGTTTTTT.

This clone came up once. This rearrangement joins TRBV19 to TRBJ2-1; 8 bases align to TRBD2. The CDR3 runs 14 residues. The V and J ends lost 6 bases and 3 bases, in that order; junction bases with no gene match: 4. From germline, CDR1 is LNHDA and CDR2 SQIVND (reference sequence). This chain's CDR3 is CASSYLAGYNEQFF. Written as DNA, the CDR3 is TGTGCCAGTAGCTACCTAGCGGGCTACAATGAGCAGTTCTTC.

The chain is built from TRBV5-1 and TRBJ2-4, with D possibly TRBD2 on 6 matching bases. V dropped 0 bases and J dropped 1 base, with 23 bases sitting between them. Germline V CDR1 and CDR2: SGHRS, YFSETQ. The CDR3 covers 20 residues. CDR3 nucleotides: TGCGCCAGCAGCTTGGGGGTGGGAGGAGCAGCAGGGCAGGCCAAAAACATTCAGTACTTC. This gives the protein CASSLGVGGAAGQAKNIQYF.

The J gene is TRBJ2-1, the V gene TRBV5-6; 12 bases are a match to TRBD1. The germline V gene has CDR1 SGHDT and CDR2 YYEEEE. CDR3 length: 15 amino acids. After removal of 6 bases from V and 12 bases from J, the junction contained 13 bases not matched to a gene. The CDR3 sequence is CASIQGGTGGRGQFF. CDR3 nucleotide sequence: TGTGCCAGCATCCAAGGAGGGACAGGGGGCCGCGGGCAGTTCTTC.

Written as DNA, the CDR3 is TGCGCCAGCAGCCAAGAACAGGGTAGGGCTAACTATGGCTACACCTTC. This encodes CASSQEQGRANYGYTF. The chain couples TRBV4-3 to TRBJ1-2; tentative D call: TRBD1 (6 bases). Trimming stripped 0 bases from V and 0 bases from J, with 11 bases between. Germline loops: CDR1 LGHNA, CDR2 YSLEER. The CDR3 loop spans 16 amino acids.

The chain couples TRBV5-1 to TRBJ2-7; TRBD1 might be the D (6 bases). The germline V gene encodes CDR1 SGHRS and CDR2 YFSETQ. V lost 0 bases and J 4 bases, leaving 11 bases between the germline ends. The CDR3 sequence is 14 residues long. The CDR3 coding sequence is TGCGCCAGCAGCTTGGACAGGGTAGGGTACGAGCAGTACTTC. Translated, it gives CASSLDRVGYEQYF.

The chain carries TRBV5-1 and TRBJ2-2; 10 nucleotides agree with TRBD2. The V and J ends lost 4 bases and 4 bases, in that order; junction bases with no gene match: 7. The CDR3 covers 16 residues. Germline values: CDR1 SGHRS, CDR2 YFSETQ. This chain's CDR3 is CASSPGLAIVTGELFF. The CDR3 DNA is TGCGCCAGCAGCCCGGGACTAGCGATAGTCACCGGGGAGCTGTTTTTT.